Here is one TCR beta chain with its context. As yet, its antigen is unknown. This sample was taken from a study of cytomegalovirus exposure and HLA in healthy donors. Study results and limitations: HLA restriction was apparent for most CMV-associated TCR beta chains in a later analysis.

PCR was performed using 60 Vbeta and 13 Jbeta primers. Repertoires were generated with immunoSEQ multiplex PCR, while TCRdb's copy carries only in-frame clones and drops some. The sample lists roughly 120,000 clones; 75% to 80% were seen once. Germline V gene data show CDR1 as SEHNR and CDR2 as FQNEAQ (reference sequence). The germline V and J ends were trimmed by 1 base and 0 bases, with 6 bases remaining between them. This CDR3 region has 14 residues. This receptor was identified in a man aged 35 to 55 in good health and CMV-seronegative. The sample was PBMCs. The chain carries TRBV7-9 and TRBJ1-1, with D hard to call. CDR3 sequence: CASSLVTVNTEAFF. The DNA of the CDR3 is TGTGCCAGCAGCTTAGTAACAGTGAACACTGAAGCTTTCTTT.